Following are 31 T cell receptor beta chains from one sample sequenced in a study of CD8 T cells in Susac syndrome. RNA, at about 0.45 to 1 ug, was reverse transcribed with random hexamers. In TCRdb, the immunoSEQ multiplex PCR reads were re-called with MiXCR into one record per CDR3 protein. In the table there are over 95,000 distinct CDR3 sequences, 80% to 95% of which are singletons. Sequencing was performed on CD4+ T cells from PBMCs. All receptors come from a human donor in good health.

This clonotype is a singleton in its sample. The rearrangement links TRBV7-2 to TRBJ2-7, with TRBD1 matching 8 bases. The CDR3 is made up of 15 amino acids. Germline V lookup: CDR1 SGHTA, CDR2 FQGNSA. J gave up 2 bases and V 5 bases, and 8 bases lay outside the gene matches. Here the CDR3 DNA reads TGTGCCAGCAGCCCAGACAGGGGCTCTACCTACGAGCAGTACTTC. This translates into CASSPDRGSTYEQYF.

The chain recombines TRBV11-2 with TRBJ2-7; D is uncertain. Germline V gene data show CDR1 as SGHAT and CDR2 as FQNNGV. V was cut by 2 bases and J by 6 bases, with 2 bases left in between. The CDR3 has 10 residues. In nucleotides, the CDR3 is TGTGCCAGCAGCTTAAGCGAGCAGTACTTC. It codes for CASSLSEQYF. The complete variable domain, with remaining parts taken from reference TRBV11-2 and TRBJ2-7, reads EAGVAQSPRYKIIEKRQSVAFWCNPISGHATLYWYQQILGQGPKLLIQFQNNGVVDDSQLPKDRFSAERLKGVDSTLKIQPAKLEDSAVYLCASSLSEQYFGPGTRLTVT.

V is TRBV19 and J is TRBJ2-1, with D perhaps TRBD1 or TRBD2 (6 bases each). The length of the CDR3 is 11 residues. The ends were cut back, 3 bases at V and 12 bases at J, with 9 bases in the middle. Germline loops: CDR1 LNHDA, CDR2 SQIVND (reference sequence). The CDR3 DNA is TGTGCCAGTAGTATCGAGGGGGGGCAGTTCTTC. Translation gives CASSIEGGQFF.

V gene TRBV12-3 or TRBV12-4 combines with J gene TRBJ2-1; D is uncertain. Deletions cut 1 base from V and 8 bases from J, with 12 bases between. This CDR3 is 14 amino acids long. The CDR3 DNA sequence: TGTGCCAGCAGTTTAGTTAACTCTGACGATGAGCAGTTCTTC. Residues: CASSLVNSDDEQFF.

The chain uses TRBV6-2 or TRBV6-3 and TRBJ1-1; unclear D gene. The V end lost 5 bases, the J end lost 0 bases, and 10 bases lay between the germline ends. Germline V gives CDR1 MNHEY, CDR2 SVGEGT. This CDR3 spans 14 amino acids. The CDR3: CASSDDTMNTEAFF. The CDR3 nucleotides are TGTGCCAGCAGTGACGATACGATGAACACTGAAGCTTTCTTT.

The chain uses TRBV7-3 and TRBJ2-7, with 7 bases fitting TRBD2. This CDR3 contains 14 residues. The junction had 1 base not matched to a gene; V was cut back by 2 bases and J by 0 bases. Germline V gene lookup returns CDR1 SGHTA and CDR2 FQGTGA. The CDR3 nucleotides are TGTGCCAGCAGCTTAGTAGCGGGCTCCTACGAGCAGTACTTC. Translating it yields CASSLVAGSYEQYF.

The chain couples TRBV2 to TRBJ1-2, with unresolved D. Germline V lookup: CDR1 SNHLY, CDR2 FYNNEI. The CDR3 length is 13 residues. V was trimmed by 1 base and J by 3 bases, leaving 6 bases between them. The CDR3 loop is CASSEGTDYGYTF. The CDR3 DNA reads TGTGCCAGCAGTGAAGGGACCGACTATGGCTACACCTTC.

The V call is TRBV5-1, the J call TRBJ2-5; unclear D gene. CDR1 is SGHRS, CDR2 YFSETQ, per germline. The CDR3 spans 13 residues. Trimming left V 1 base short and J 3 bases short, with 7 bases between. The CDR3 nucleotides read TGCGCCAGCAGCTTGAGGGCGGAAGAGACCCAGTACTTC. Protein product: CASSLRAEETQYF. Together with reference TRBV5-1 and TRBJ2-5, the CDR3 gives the full variable domain: KAGVTQTPRYLIKTRGQQVTLSCSPISGHRSVSWYQQTPGQGLQFLFEYFSETQRNKGNFPGRFSGRQFSNSRSEMNVSTLELGDSALYLCASSLRAEETQYFGPGTRLLVL.

This rearrangement joins TRBV6-2 or TRBV6-3 to TRBJ1-2, with TRBD1 identical over 11 bases. The ends lost 2 bases at V and 7 bases at J; junction bases unmatched: 6. Germline V gene data show CDR1 as MNHEY and CDR2 as SVGEGT. The length of the CDR3 is 15 residues. The chain's CDR3 is CASSYLGTGGGGYTF. The CDR3, as DNA: TGTGCCAGCAGTTACCTCGGGACAGGGGGAGGTGGCTACACCTTC.

The CDR3 DNA sequence: TGCAGCGGACGTAGGGCCGGACTCACAGATACGCAGTATTTT. Its protein is CSGRRAGLTDTQYF. V gene TRBV29-1 combines with J gene TRBJ2-3; weak D call: TRBD2 (5 bases). The germline CDR1 and CDR2 sequences are SQVTM and ANQGSEA. There are 14 residues in the CDR3. V dropped 7 bases and J dropped 2 bases, with 16 bases sitting between them.

The CDR3 reads CASSPRTGSSYSGANVLTF. The CDR3 DNA reads as TGTGCCAGCAGCCCTAGGACAGGGAGTTCCTATTCTGGGGCCAACGTCCTGACTTTC. This sequence joins TRBV6-2 or TRBV6-3 and TRBJ2-6, with 8 bases fitting TRBD1. J was trimmed by 1 base and V by 6 bases; bases with no gene match: 14. CDR1 MNHEY and CDR2 SVGEGT come from the germline V gene. CDR3 length: 19 residues.

The V gene is TRBV27, the J gene TRBJ2-3; TRBD1 agrees at 7 bases. CDR3 length equals 16 residues. V lost 10 bases, J lost 2 bases, and 15 bases stayed unmatched. Germline CDR1 MNHEY, CDR2 SMNVEV (reference sequence). CDR3 sequence reads: CATRHRAGGFTDTQYF. The CDR3 nucleotides are TGTGCCACCCGCCACCGGGCAGGGGGATTCACAGATACGCAGTATTTT.

The chain recombines TRBV7-2 with TRBJ2-2; D call uncertain. This CDR3 is 14 amino acids long. The V gene's germline CDR1 is SGHTA and CDR2 FQGNSA. Between the trimmed V and J ends, which lost 0 bases and 4 bases, there was a span of 6 bases. The CDR3 sequence is CASSLAGRTGELFF. CDR3 bases: TGTGCCAGCAGCTTAGCGGGTCGCACCGGGGAGCTGTTTTTT. The complete variable domain, with remaining parts taken from reference TRBV7-2 and TRBJ2-2, reads GAGVSQSPSNKVTEKGKDVELRCDPISGHTALYWYRQSLGQGLEFLIYFQGNSAPDKSGLPSDRFSAERTGGSVSTLTIQRTQQEDSAVYLCASSLAGRTGELFFGEGSRLTVL.

The genes are TRBV12-3 or TRBV12-4 and TRBJ1-2; 7 bases fit TRBD1. V was pared by 5 bases and J by 7 bases, with 4 bases of the junction left unmatched. The CDR3 consists of 12 residues. The CDR3 region has the DNA TGTGCCAGCAGTCCGGGGACAGTTGGCTACACCTTC. This gives the protein CASSPGTVGYTF.

The chain joins TRBV19 to TRBJ2-1, with TRBD2 matching over 7 bases. This CDR3 is 14 amino acids long. CDR1 is LNHDA and CDR2 is SQIVND in the germline V gene (reference sequence). Unmatched junction bases numbered 8, after V lost 8 bases and J lost 4 bases. In DNA form, the CDR3 reads TGTGCCAGTCGGAAGCGGGGCCCGTACAATGAGCAGTTCTTC. It yields the protein CASRKRGPYNEQFF.

The rearrangement links TRBV4-3 to TRBJ1-2; possibly TRBD1 for D (6 bases). The germline V gene encodes CDR1 LGHNA and CDR2 YSLEER. The CDR3 has 15 residues. Trimming removed 0 bases from V and 8 bases from J, with 16 bases in between. CDR3 sequence reads: CASSQDYRGTGGYTF. For the CDR3, the DNA is TGCGCCAGCAGCCAAGATTACCGGGGAACAGGGGGCTACACCTTC.

J is TRBJ1-1 and V is TRBV29-1; 9 bases line up with TRBD1. This CDR3 contains 13 residues. The germline V gene encodes CDR1 SQVTM and CDR2 ANQGSEA. V trimming: 3 bases; J trimming: 4 bases; junction bases outside the gene matches: 3. The CDR3 DNA reads as TGCAGCGTTGAGGGACAGGGTGCCACTGAAGCTTTCTTT. It yields the protein CSVEGQGATEAFF.

This chain connects TRBV6-2 or TRBV6-3 to TRBJ1-1; a possible D gene is TRBD1 (5 bases). With 5 bases removed from V and 0 bases from J, the gap between germline ends came to 10 bases. Germline assignment: CDR1 MNHEY and CDR2 SVGEGT. The CDR3 extends over 14 amino acids. The CDR3 DNA reads as TGTGCCAGCAGTCGACAGAGAATGAACACTGAAGCTTTCTTT. Amino acid sequence: CASSRQRMNTEAFF.

The V and J genes are TRBV3-1 and TRBJ2-7; maybe TRBD2 (6 bases). Germline CDR1 is LGHDT and CDR2 is YNNKEL (reference sequence). Trimming shortened V by 2 bases and J by 7 bases, and 12 bases separated the two germline ends. The CDR3 extends over 13 amino acids. This CDR3 reads CASSQRLGGEQYF. The DNA of the CDR3 is TGTGCCAGCAGCCAAAGACTAGGCGGGGAGCAGTACTTC.

This rearrangement joins TRBV7-9 to TRBJ1-5, with 8 positions matching TRBD1. The junction had 6 bases not matched to a gene; V was cut back by 5 bases and J by 6 bases. The CDR3 contains 14 residues. Looked up from germline, CDR1 is SEHNR and CDR2 is FQNEAQ (reference sequence). The CDR3 here is CASSPQGGFQPQHF. CDR3 DNA sequence: TGTGCCAGCAGCCCACAGGGGGGGTTTCAGCCCCAGCATTTT.

The gene calls are TRBV21-1 and TRBJ2-2; TRBD2, the table's D call, lacks a check against the DNA. TRBV21-1 is deemed a pseudogene. The CDR3 totals 20 residues. The CDR3 protein is CASSKVGTSRINTGTGELFF. The CDR3, as DNA: TGTGCCAGCAGCAAAGTTGGGACTAGCAGGATAAACACGGGCACCGGGGAGCTGTTTTTT.

This rearrangement joins TRBV12-3 or TRBV12-4 to TRBJ2-3; D is perhaps TRBD1 (5 bases). The CDR3 is made up of 14 amino acids. Between the trimmed V and J ends, which lost 11 bases and 2 bases, there was a span of 17 bases. This chain's CDR3 is CAGATDPFTDTQYF. DNA of the CDR3: TGTGCCGGGGCCACCGACCCTTTCACAGATACGCAGTATTTT.

The genes are TRBV20-1 and TRBJ2-7; D is ambiguous. Trimming removed 0 bases at V and 5 bases at J, with 14 bases between. Germline V gene lookup returns CDR1 DFQATT and CDR2 SNEGSKA (reference sequence). CDR3 length equals 14 residues. The CDR3 DNA follows: TGCAGTGCTAGAGATACCGCGGCAAAGGACGAGCAGTACTTC. Protein: CSARDTAAKDEQYF.

This chain joins TRBV5-1 and TRBJ1-1; D uncertain. Germline V gene sequence: CDR1 SGHRS, CDR2 YFSETQ. Trimming took off 4 bases at V and 1 base at J, with 8 bases between the two ends. This CDR3 has 13 amino acids. In nucleotides, the CDR3 is TGCGCCAGCAGCCCAATATCGAACACTGAAGCTTTCTTT. This translates into CASSPISNTEAFF.

This sequence joins TRBV2 and TRBJ1-2, with 9 bases matching TRBD1. In germline, CDR1 is SNHLY, CDR2 FYNNEI. This CDR3 is built from 14 residues. V trimming: 6 bases; J trimming: 4 bases; junction bases outside the gene matches: 6. The CDR3 loop reads CASRGDREIYGYTF. In DNA, the CDR3 is TGTGCCAGCAGGGGGGACAGGGAGATCTATGGCTACACCTTC.

V and J are TRBV28 and TRBJ1-5; perhaps TRBD1 as D (5 bases). This CDR3 has 13 amino acids. Germline V gene sequence: CDR1 MDHEN, CDR2 SYDVKM. CDR3 in amino acids: CAEWAGGNQPQHF. The CDR3 nucleotides read TGTGCTGAGTGGGCGGGGGGCAATCAGCCCCAGCATTTT.

The chain is built from TRBV19 and TRBJ1-1; D possibly corresponds to TRBD1 (5 bases). The V end lost 7 bases, the J end lost 1 base, and 13 bases lay between the germline ends. The CDR3 is made up of 14 amino acids. The germline CDR1 and CDR2 sequences are LNHDA and SQIVND (reference sequence). The chain's CDR3 is CASTPGQTNTEAFF. CDR3 DNA sequence: TGTGCCAGTACCCCGGGGCAGACGAACACTGAAGCTTTCTTT.

This rearrangement joins TRBV7-2 to TRBJ1-1; D uncertain. This CDR3 is 13 amino acids long. The germline V and J ends were trimmed by 4 bases and 7 bases, with 13 bases remaining between them. The germline V gene has CDR1 SGHTA and CDR2 FQGNSA. The CDR3 is CASSSRTGFEAFF. The CDR3 nucleotides are TGTGCCAGCAGCTCTCGGACGGGGTTTGAAGCTTTCTTT.

This rearrangement joins TRBV27 to TRBJ2-7, with D possibly being TRBD1 (6 bases). V was shortened by 0 bases and J by 3 bases, with 15 bases between the two germline ends. This CDR3 is 16 amino acids long. Germline values: CDR1 MNHEY, CDR2 SMNVEV (reference sequence). CDR3 DNA: TGTGCCAGCAGTTTATCGTTGGGGGCAAGTCGCTACGAGCAGTACTTC. Translated: CASSLSLGASRYEQYF.

The chain couples TRBV7-2 to TRBJ2-5, with 7 nucleotides matching TRBD2. Germline V gene data show CDR1 as SGHTA and CDR2 as FQGNSA. This CDR3 spans 15 amino acids. V dropped 5 bases and J dropped 7; count of bases not matched to a gene: 13. Written as DNA, the CDR3 is TGTGCCAGCAGCCGGATTGCGGGACGGGAGGCGACCCAGTACTTC. It yields the protein CASSRIAGREATQYF.

The chain carries TRBV7-2 and TRBJ1-5; 7 positions agree with TRBD1. Trimming at V came to 5 bases and at J to 4 bases, leaving 8 bases not matched to a gene. Germline V CDR1 and CDR2: SGHTA, FQGNSA. The CDR3 loop spans 15 amino acids. The CDR3 DNA sequence: TGTGCCAGCAGCGGTCGGACAGGAGGAAATCAGCCCCAGCATTTT. Its translation is CASSGRTGGNQPQHF.